This entry describes one T cell receptor (beta chain). This sample was included in a study of blood T cell repertoires in COVID-19. The CDR3 consists of 15 residues. The V end lost 0 bases, the J end lost 1 base, and 8 bases lay between the germline ends. The germline V gene encodes CDR1 SGDLS and CDR2 YYNGEE. Assay used: immunoSEQ multiplex PCR; TCRdb lists only in-frame clones, some missing. The sample has approximately 50,000 clones, about 76% seen once; the top ten hold 22%. The chain recombines TRBV9 with TRBJ1-3; D uncertain. Source material: peripheral blood. The clonotype was recovered from a man in his fifties or sixties with active or convalescent COVID-19. Written as DNA, the CDR3 is TGTGCCAGCAGCGTAGATCCGGGGTCTGGAAACACCATATATTTT. Its protein is CASSVDPGSGNTIYF.